What follows is one T cell receptor beta chain and its context. A single record per CDR3 protein comes from TCRdb applying MiXCR to the RT-PCR reads. In the table there are approximately 200,000 distinct CDR3 sequences, less than 15% of which are singletons. In germline, CDR1 is SGHRS, CDR2 YFSETQ. J gave up 2 bases and V 4 bases, and 11 bases lay outside the gene matches. The CDR3 is 17 residues long. This entry belongs to a study of patients and donors after allogeneic stem cell transplantation. Sequencing was carried out using blood, either unsorted or a sorted T cell fraction (not recorded which). The clonotype was recovered from a human donor who was either an allogeneic HSCT recipient or a stem cell or donor lymphocyte infusion donor (not recorded which). It is not recorded whose cells these are; they may come from a transplant donor. The chain links TRBV5-1 to TRBJ2-7; TRBD1 aligns across 11 bases. The CDR3 DNA is TGCGCCAGCAGCGAAGGACAGGGGGCCGGTTTTCCCTACGAGCAGTACTTC. It specifies CASSEGQGAGFPYEQYF. The whole variable domain, remainder taken from reference TRBV5-1 and TRBJ2-7, is KAGVTQTPRYLIKTRGQQVTLSCSPISGHRSVSWYQQTPGQGLQFLFEYFSETQRNKGNFPGRFSGRQFSNSRSEMNVSTLELGDSALYLCASSEGQGAGFPYEQYFGPGTRLTVT.